The source of this T cell receptor (beta chain) is a study of regulatory T cells in long-lasting Graves disease. The V and J ends lost 4 bases and 2 bases respectively, with 11 bases between them. The length of the CDR3 is 14 residues. Germline V CDR1 and CDR2: SNHLY, FYNNEI. The sample's time point: newly diagnosed GD, antithyroid drugs for less than 3 months. From RNA extracted from PBMCs, the TCR library was made. The authors built TCR beta libraries using iRepertoire HTBI primers and Arm-PCR of CDR3 regions. TCRdb re-called the multiplex PCR reads with MiXCR, one entry per CDR3 protein. The data contain about 320,000 distinct CDR3 sequences, 15% to 20% of them singletons. This clonotype was counted ten times or more.

This TCR was sampled from a female donor with Graves disease. The chain employs TRBV2 and TRBJ1-1; unclear D gene. The sequencing used peripheral blood mononuclear cells (PBMCs), collected at new diagnosis, from a patient treated with antithyroid drugs. The CDR3 region has the DNA TGTGCCAGCAGTGGGAGAGAGGCCAACACTGAAGCTTTCTTT. This gives the protein CASSGREANTEAFF.